This T cell receptor (beta chain) was captured in a study of blood T cell repertoires in COVID-19. Study-wide background: Some COVID-19 samples were acute and others convalescent; all came from the United States, Italy and Spain.

Germline V gene sequence: CDR1 LNHDA, CDR2 SQIVND (reference sequence). The CDR3 spans 14 residues. V was shortened by 7 bases and J by 0 bases, with 10 bases between the two germline ends. TCRdb's table, derived via immunoSEQ multiplex PCR, lists solely in-frame clones and lacks some. The table shows about 230,000 clones, with more than 65% occurring only once. The V gene is TRBV19, the J gene TRBJ1-3; D not resolved. Sequenced: peripheral blood. The clonotype was recovered from a woman aged 80 or over with acute or convalescent COVID-19. CDR3: CASKTRGSGNTIYF. CDR3 coding DNA: TGTGCCAGTAAGACACGGGGCTCTGGAAACACCATATATTTT.